Below, 9 T cell receptor beta chains from the same sample are listed, as sequenced in a study of T cells in Graves' hyperthyroidism and ophthalmopathy. Using RNA transcripts as the source, TCR beta CDR3 regions were amplified. An initial round of RT-PCR targeting the TCR CDR3 relied on the HTBI primer set. TCRdb reprocessed the multiplex PCR reads via MiXCR and lists one record per CDR3 protein. This sample has 490,000 or so distinct CDR3 sequences, with less than 25% found just once. Sequencing was performed on blood. The receptors originated from a woman in her seventies with Graves' ophthalmopathy.

This clonotype was detected many times. This chain links TRBV7-2 with TRBJ2-1; 11 bases are a match to TRBD1. The CDR3 spans 15 residues. Germline values: CDR1 SGHTA, CDR2 FQGNSA. Trimming took 5 bases from V and 6 from J; bases not matched to a gene: 6. CDR3 nucleotide sequence: TGTGCCAGCAGCCCTAGGACAGGGGGCCGCAATGAGCAGTTCTTC. It translates to CASSPRTGGRNEQFF.

Only a few counts were recorded for this clonotype. The genes are TRBV30 and TRBJ2-1, with 11 bases fitting TRBD2. V gave up 4 bases and J gave up 7 bases; unmatched junction bases: 9. Germline-derived CDR1 and CDR2 are GTSNPN and SVGIG (reference sequence). The CDR3 is 15 amino acids. This chain's CDR3 is CAWTSLAGGRNEQFF. The CDR3 DNA reads TGTGCCTGGACCTCTCTAGCGGGAGGTCGGAATGAGCAGTTCTTC.

The CDR3 sequence: CASSLRAGETGELFF. DNA of the CDR3: TGCGCCAGCAGCTTGAGGGCGGGAGAAACCGGGGAGCTGTTTTTT. The chain combines TRBV5-1 with TRBJ2-2; 7 bases are shared with TRBD2. The germline CDR1 and CDR2 sequences are SGHRS and YFSETQ. CDR3 length: 15 amino acids. V was clipped by 1 base and J by 5 bases; unmatched bases: 5. Supplemented by reference TRBV5-1 and TRBJ2-2, the full variable domain reads KAGVTQTPRYLIKTRGQQVTLSCSPISGHRSVSWYQQTPGQGLQFLFEYFSETQRNKGNFPGRFSGRQFSNSRSEMNVSTLELGDSALYLCASSLRAGETGELFFGEGSRLTVL.

This clonotype was recorded many times. The chain is built from TRBV6-1 and TRBJ2-7; TRBD2 matches 8 bases. V was clipped by 9 bases and J by 3 bases; unmatched bases: 10. CDR3 size: 14 residues. Germline loops: CDR1 MNHNS, CDR2 SASEGT. The CDR3 here is CASRPAGDLYEQYF. The CDR3 coding sequence is TGTGCCAGTCGTCCAGCGGGAGATCTCTACGAGCAGTACTTC.

V gene TRBV28 combines with J gene TRBJ2-3; no firm D call. Trimming left V 1 base short and J 2 bases short, with 16 bases between. CDR3 size: 17 residues. CDR1 is MDHEN and CDR2 is SYDVKM in the germline V gene. The CDR3 sequence: CASSLFGQFGSTDTQYF. The CDR3 DNA sequence: TGTGCCAGCAGTTTATTTGGCCAATTTGGTTCCACAGATACGCAGTATTTT. Together with reference TRBV28 and TRBJ2-3, the CDR3 gives the full variable domain: DVKVTQSSRYLVKRTGEKVFLECVQDMDHENMFWYRQDPGLGLRLIYFSYDVKMKEKGDIPEGYSVSREKKERFSLILESASTNQTSMYLCASSLFGQFGSTDTQYFGPGTRLTVL.

The rearrangement joins TRBV20-1 to TRBJ1-5; D is undetermined. This CDR3 contains 13 residues. V dropped 1 base and J dropped 4 bases, with 8 bases sitting between them. CDR1 and CDR2 (germline): DFQATT, SNEGSKA (reference sequence). CDR3 coding DNA: TGCAGTGCTAGAGCTGACGGGAATCAGCCCCAGCATTTT. This translates into CSARADGNQPQHF.

V gene TRBV29-1 combines with J gene TRBJ2-2, with D possibly matching TRBD1 (6 bases). The CDR3 covers 12 residues. V was trimmed by 6 bases and J by 6 bases, leaving 11 bases between them. Germline CDR1 reads SQVTM; CDR2 reads ANQGSEA. The chain's CDR3 is CSVGGGAGELFF. DNA of the CDR3: TGCAGCGTAGGTGGGGGCGCCGGGGAGCTGTTTTTT.

The V gene is TRBV7-3, the J gene TRBJ2-1; D call uncertain. V was pared by 6 bases and J by 10 bases, with 16 bases between. Per germline, CDR1 SGHTA and CDR2 FQGTGA. This CDR3 contains 13 residues. The CDR3 DNA reads TGTGCCAGCAGGGACGTTTTTCCCGGGGAGCAGTTCTTC. It codes for CASRDVFPGEQFF.

The rearrangement joins TRBV28 to TRBJ2-7; D may be TRBD2 (7 bases). Germline loops: CDR1 MDHEN, CDR2 SYDVKM. Trimming left V 4 bases short and J 2 bases short, with 15 bases between. The CDR3 totals 15 residues. In nucleotides, the CDR3 is TGTGCCAGCAGTTCCCTAGGGGGGGAGACCTACGAGCAGTACTTC. Translating gives CASSSLGGETYEQYF.